Listed below are T cell receptor beta chains from one sample, sequenced in a study of blood T cells in healthy people across ages. TCRdb reanalysed the 5' RACE reads using MiXCR and keeps one entry per CDR3 protein. The sample carries around 280,000 distinct CDR3 sequences, roughly 26% recorded once. Sequences were obtained from blood. Source of these receptors: a woman between 65 and 79 years old in good health. Each CDR3 is given with its conserved first and last residue. Each record gives: D gene, clone size, J gene, V gene, CDR3 protein, CDR3 DNA. A D gene is named only where the DNA matches it firmly. The size entry is marked missing in some rows and otherwise reads once, few, many or a size class.

d_call: TRBD1; clone_size: -; j_call: TRBJ1-1; v_call: TRBV28; cdr3_aa: CASSDRGRYLEAFF; cdr3_nt: TGTGCCAGCAGCGACAGGGGCCGGTATCTTGAAGCTTTCTTT
d_call: TRBD2; clone_size: once; j_call: TRBJ2-7; v_call: TRBV6-1; cdr3_aa: CASSLRTSGQSYEQYF; cdr3_nt: TGTGCCAGCAGTCTTAGGACTAGCGGGCAATCCTACGAGCAGTACTTC
d_call: TRBD1; clone_size: -; j_call: TRBJ2-7; v_call: TRBV5-1; cdr3_aa: CASSLAPGQGGPYEQYF; cdr3_nt: TGCGCCAGCAGCTTGGCCCCCGGACAGGGAGGACCCTACGAGCAGTACTTC
d_call: TRBD2; clone_size: -; j_call: TRBJ2-7; v_call: TRBV25-1; cdr3_aa: CASSEGPAGAYEQYF; cdr3_nt: TGTGCCAGCAGTGAAGGTCCAGCGGGAGCCTACGAGCAGTACTTC
d_call: TRBD1; clone_size: -; j_call: TRBJ1-2; v_call: TRBV6-1; cdr3_aa: CASSESGTGVYGYTF; cdr3_nt: TGTGCCAGCAGTGAAAGCGGGACAGGAGTATATGGCTACACCTTC
d_call: -; clone_size: few; j_call: TRBJ1-4; v_call: TRBV9; cdr3_aa: CASSPGGGHEKLFF; cdr3_nt: TGTGCCAGCAGCCCTGGTGGTGGACACGAAAAACTGTTTTTT
d_call: -; clone_size: -; j_call: TRBJ1-3; v_call: TRBV7-9; cdr3_aa: CASRNRDDRWYF; cdr3_nt: TGTGCCAGCAGGAACCGGGACGACCGGTGGTATTTT
d_call: TRBD2; clone_size: -; j_call: TRBJ2-7; v_call: TRBV20-1; cdr3_aa: CSAQSPSGSGEQYF; cdr3_nt: TGCAGTGCCCAAAGCCCTAGCGGGAGCGGCGAGCAGTACTTC
d_call: -; clone_size: -; j_call: TRBJ2-7; v_call: TRBV10-3; cdr3_aa: CAISPATTYEQYF; cdr3_nt: TGTGCCATCAGTCCAGCGACTACCTACGAGCAGTACTTC
d_call: -; clone_size: -; j_call: TRBJ2-5; v_call: TRBV27; cdr3_aa: CASSLFFSETQYF; cdr3_nt: TGTGCCAGCAGTTTATTTTTTTCGGAGACCCAGTACTTC
d_call: -; clone_size: -; j_call: TRBJ2-5; v_call: TRBV7-7; cdr3_aa: CASSNDGQETQYF; cdr3_nt: TGTGCTAGCAGCAACGACGGTCAAGAGACCCAGTACTTC
d_call: -; clone_size: many; j_call: TRBJ2-1; v_call: TRBV20-1; cdr3_aa: CSARDGGADNEQFF; cdr3_nt: TGCAGTGCTAGAGATGGAGGAGCCGACAATGAGCAGTTCTTC
d_call: -; clone_size: -; j_call: TRBJ2-3; v_call: TRBV9; cdr3_aa: CASSVAGGMARDTQYF; cdr3_nt: TGTGCCAGCAGCGTAGCTGGGGGGATGGCAAGAGATACGCAGTATTTT
d_call: TRBD1; clone_size: -; j_call: TRBJ2-5; v_call: TRBV24-1; cdr3_aa: CATSDTTRQGWQETQYF; cdr3_nt: TGTGCCACCAGTGATACAACCCGACAGGGATGGCAAGAGACCCAGTACTTC
d_call: TRBD2; clone_size: few; j_call: TRBJ2-7; v_call: TRBV28; cdr3_aa: CASSSASGRRSYEQYF; cdr3_nt: TGTGCCAGCAGTTCGGCTAGCGGGAGGCGCTCCTACGAGCAGTACTTC
d_call: -; clone_size: -; j_call: TRBJ2-1; v_call: TRBV9; cdr3_aa: CASRLSGLTYNEQFF; cdr3_nt: TGTGCCAGCAGACTCAGCGGACTAACCTACAATGAGCAGTTCTTC
d_call: -; clone_size: few; j_call: TRBJ1-2; v_call: TRBV7-9; cdr3_aa: CASSLVPIGLGYTF; cdr3_nt: TGTGCCAGCAGCTTAGTACCCATTGGCCTTGGCTACACCTTC
d_call: -; clone_size: many; j_call: TRBJ2-1; v_call: TRBV20-1; cdr3_aa: CSASDLASSSYNEQFF; cdr3_nt: TGCAGTGCTAGCGACCTAGCGTCGAGCTCCTACAATGAGCAGTTCTTC
d_call: TRBD1; clone_size: few; j_call: TRBJ2-5; v_call: TRBV7-6; cdr3_aa: CASSFPGQQETQYF; cdr3_nt: TGTGCCAGCAGTTTCCCGGGACAGCAAGAGACCCAGTACTTC
d_call: -; clone_size: -; j_call: TRBJ2-7; v_call: TRBV29-1; cdr3_aa: CSIGQRVSYEQYF; cdr3_nt: TGCAGCATTGGCCAGCGGGTCTCCTACGAGCAGTACTTC